Presented here are 8 T cell receptor beta chains from one specimen sequenced in a study of cytomegalovirus exposure and HLA in healthy donors (dated by TCRdb to about 2017). The library was built by means of the immunoSEQ multiplex PCR assay. A mixture of 60 forward primers for TCR Vbeta segments and 13 reverse primers for TCR Jbeta segments was used in the multiplex PCR. The immuneACCESS repertoire file appears here via TCRdb, limited to in-frame rearrangements. These files lack a portion of the clones; in checked studies, under half of the deficit traces to unresolved V genes, and the cause of the others is not known. For this sample there are 150,000 to 200,000 clones; 75% to 85% appear just once. The ten top clones hold 2% to 2.5% of the sample. Sequencing used PBMCs. The receptor set was obtained from a woman in her twenties or thirties in good health and CMV-seronegative.

This chain uses TRBV2 with TRBJ2-7; 10 positions match TRBD1. CDR1 SNHLY and CDR2 FYNNEI come from the germline V gene. Losses at the gene ends were 5 bases for V and 5 bases for J; bases not matched to a gene: 12. The CDR3 length is 16 residues. Here the CDR3 reads CASSWDGTGVIDEQYF. The CDR3 bases are TGTGCCAGCAGTTGGGACGGGACAGGGGTTATCGACGAGCAGTACTTC.

This clone was recorded many times. The CDR3 protein is CASGPRGGRNNEKLFF. The CDR3 coding sequence is TGTGCCAGTGGTCCCCGGGGGGGGCGGAACAATGAAAAACTGTTTTTT. The chain joins TRBV19 to TRBJ1-4; weak D call: TRBD1 (6 bases). Germline assignment: CDR1 LNHDA and CDR2 SQIVND (reference sequence). This CDR3 contains 16 residues. Trimming removed 8 bases at V and 5 bases at J, with 21 bases between.

The rearrangement joins TRBV6-5 to TRBJ2-7, with D maybe TRBD1 (5 bases). Germline CDR1 MNHEY, CDR2 SVGAGI. This CDR3 region has 15 residues. V was trimmed by 0 bases and J by 0 bases, leaving 9 bases between them. CDR3 loop: CASSYSGDSSYEQYF. The CDR3 nucleotides read TGTGCCAGCAGTTACTCAGGGGATAGCTCCTACGAGCAGTACTTC.

The genes are TRBV5-1 and TRBJ1-1; possible D gene TRBD1, 5 bases. The CDR3 runs to 15 residues. V lost 2 bases to trimming and J lost 4 bases, with 15 bases between them. Germline CDR1 reads SGHRS; CDR2 reads YFSETQ. For the CDR3, the DNA is TGCGCCAGCAGCTTAGGGGATCAGGTATCCACTGAAGCTTTCTTT. It codes for CASSLGDQVSTEAFF.

CDR3 nucleotides: TGTGCCAGCAGCGGAGAAAGCCGGGGGACCCACGAGCAGTACTTC. Residues: CASSGESRGTHEQYF. This chain uses TRBV7-9 with TRBJ2-7; D perhaps matches TRBD2 (6 bases). Trimming pared 5 bases from V and 5 bases from J, leaving 19 bases between. This CDR3 has 15 residues. Germline V CDR1 and CDR2: SEHNR, FQNEAQ (reference sequence).

V and J are TRBV4-1 and TRBJ1-3; D is undetermined. Trimming shortened V by 0 bases and J by 4 bases, and 16 bases separated the two germline ends. Germline CDR1 and CDR2: MGHRA and YSYEKL. This CDR3 has 17 residues. DNA of the CDR3: TGCGCCAGCAGCCAAGATAGGGTAGTAGGGAGAGGAAACACCATATATTTT. Its translation is CASSQDRVVGRGNTIYF.

As regards this clone: Different DNA sequences within this sample yield the same CDR3. The rearrangement links TRBV7-2 to TRBJ1-1, with D maybe TRBD1 (5 bases). V gave up 5 bases and J gave up 2 bases, with 12 bases separating them. The CDR3 sequence is 14 residues long. The germline V gene has CDR1 SGHTA and CDR2 FQGNSA. CDR3 amino acids: CASSHRRANTEAFF. CDR3 nucleotides: TGTGCCAGCAGCCACAGGAGAGCAAACACTGAAGCTTTCTTT.

The genes are TRBV7-6 and TRBJ2-3; the match to TRBD2 covers 12 bases. This CDR3 is built from 16 residues. Germline values: CDR1 SGHVS, CDR2 FNYEAQ. The junction had 6 bases not matched to a gene; V was cut back by 4 bases and J by 4 bases. The CDR3 is CASSWTSGEVSDTQYF. CDR3 DNA: TGTGCCAGCAGCTGGACTAGCGGGGAAGTGTCAGATACGCAGTATTTT.